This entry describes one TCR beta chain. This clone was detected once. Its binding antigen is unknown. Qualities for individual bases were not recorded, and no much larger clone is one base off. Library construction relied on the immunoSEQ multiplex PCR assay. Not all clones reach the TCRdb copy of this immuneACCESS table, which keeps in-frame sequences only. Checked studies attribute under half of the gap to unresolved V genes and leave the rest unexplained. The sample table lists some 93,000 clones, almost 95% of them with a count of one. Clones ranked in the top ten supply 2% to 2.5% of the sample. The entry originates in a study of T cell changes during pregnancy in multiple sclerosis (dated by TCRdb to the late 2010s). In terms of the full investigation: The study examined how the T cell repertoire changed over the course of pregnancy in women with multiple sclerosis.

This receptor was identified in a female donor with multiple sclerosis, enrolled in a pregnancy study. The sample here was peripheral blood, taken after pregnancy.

CDR3 protein: CASQNPGGAAFF. The nucleotide sequence reads as follows: TGTGCCAGCCAAAACCCAGGGGGCGCGGCTTTCTTT. The rearranged chain carries TRBV7-3 and TRBJ1-1, and 8 bases in between align with TRBD1. The germline V and J ends show losses of 8 bases and 11 bases respectively, and no gene match explains 10 bases of the junction. From the cysteine through the phenylalanine, the CDR3 covers 12 amino acids. Of the read, only the CDR3 DNA is kept; its 36 bases are in frame from base 1. CDR1 and CDR2, per the germline V gene, are SGHTA and FQGTGA.